A single TCR beta chain is shown here with its context. CDR1 is SGDLS, CDR2 YYNGEE, per germline. The ends lost 0 bases at V and 4 bases at J; junction bases unmatched: 6. The CDR3 has 17 amino acids. The data were obtained in a study of blood T cell repertoires in COVID-19. Profiled with immunoSEQ multiplex PCR; TCRdb holds only in-frame clones, not every one. The data contain over 60,000 clones, about 92% of them singletons. This chain connects TRBV9 to TRBJ2-2, with TRBD2 identical over 10 bases. The clonotype was recovered from a woman of 80 years or more with active or convalescent COVID-19. Material: peripheral blood. The chain's CDR3 is CASSVDPAGGRTGELFF. CDR3 coding DNA: TGTGCCAGCAGCGTAGACCCAGCGGGGGGGCGCACCGGGGAGCTGTTTTTT.